The T cell receptor (beta chain) described here comes from a study of blood T cell repertoires in COVID-19. Whole-study context: Some COVID-19 samples were acute and others convalescent; all came from the United States, Italy and Spain. PBMCs, B-cell-depleted T cells, or T cells were the source of the cDNA or gDNA that made up the material.

The CDR3 extends over 13 amino acids. The germline CDR1 and CDR2 sequences are MDHEN and SYDVKM. V shed 5 bases, J shed 6 bases, and the junction held 5 bases outside the gene matches. Sequencing used immunoSEQ multiplex PCR; TCRdb keeps in-frame clones, though not all of them. The data contain 70,000 or so clones, approximately 84% of them singletons. V is TRBV28 and J is TRBJ2-7; 9 positions agree with TRBD1. Material for sequencing was peripheral blood. The TCR comes from a man between 70 and 80 years old with active or convalescent COVID-19. The CDR3 here is CASSPGQGTEQYF. The CDR3 DNA is TGTGCCAGCAGTCCGGGACAGGGAACCGAGCAGTACTTC.